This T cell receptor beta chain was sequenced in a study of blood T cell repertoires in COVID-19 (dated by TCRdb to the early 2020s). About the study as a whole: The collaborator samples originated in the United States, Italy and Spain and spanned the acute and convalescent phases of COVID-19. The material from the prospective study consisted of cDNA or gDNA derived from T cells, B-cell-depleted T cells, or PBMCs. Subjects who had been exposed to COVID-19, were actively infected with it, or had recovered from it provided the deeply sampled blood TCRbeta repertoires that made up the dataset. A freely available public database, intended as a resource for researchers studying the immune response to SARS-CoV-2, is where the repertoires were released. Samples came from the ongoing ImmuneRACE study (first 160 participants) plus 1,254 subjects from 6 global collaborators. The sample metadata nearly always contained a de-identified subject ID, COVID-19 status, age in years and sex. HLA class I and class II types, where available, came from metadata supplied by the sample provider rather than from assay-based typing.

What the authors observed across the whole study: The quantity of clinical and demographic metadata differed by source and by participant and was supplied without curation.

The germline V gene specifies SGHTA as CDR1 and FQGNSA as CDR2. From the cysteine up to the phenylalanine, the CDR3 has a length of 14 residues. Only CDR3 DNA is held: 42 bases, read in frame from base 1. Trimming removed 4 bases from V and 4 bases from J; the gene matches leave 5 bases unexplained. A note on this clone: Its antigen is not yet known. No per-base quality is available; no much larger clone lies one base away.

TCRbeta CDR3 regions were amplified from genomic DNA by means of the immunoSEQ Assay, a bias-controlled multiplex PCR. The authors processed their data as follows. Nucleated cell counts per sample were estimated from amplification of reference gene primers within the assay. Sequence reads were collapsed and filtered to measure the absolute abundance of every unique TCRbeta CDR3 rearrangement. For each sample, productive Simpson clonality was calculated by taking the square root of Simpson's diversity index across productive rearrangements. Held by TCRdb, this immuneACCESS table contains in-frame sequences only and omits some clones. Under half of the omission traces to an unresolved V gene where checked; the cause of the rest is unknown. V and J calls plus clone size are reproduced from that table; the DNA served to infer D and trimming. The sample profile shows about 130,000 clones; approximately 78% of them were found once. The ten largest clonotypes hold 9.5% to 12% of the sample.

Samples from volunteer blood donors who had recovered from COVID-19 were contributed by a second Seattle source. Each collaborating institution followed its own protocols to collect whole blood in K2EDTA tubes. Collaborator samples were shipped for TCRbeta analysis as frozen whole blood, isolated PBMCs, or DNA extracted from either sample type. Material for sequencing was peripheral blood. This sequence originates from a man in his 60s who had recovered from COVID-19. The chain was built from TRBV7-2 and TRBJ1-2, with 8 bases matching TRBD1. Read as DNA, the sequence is TGTGCCAGCAGCTCTGCAGGGGGCAGCTATGGCTACACCTTC. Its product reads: CASSSAGGSYGYTF.